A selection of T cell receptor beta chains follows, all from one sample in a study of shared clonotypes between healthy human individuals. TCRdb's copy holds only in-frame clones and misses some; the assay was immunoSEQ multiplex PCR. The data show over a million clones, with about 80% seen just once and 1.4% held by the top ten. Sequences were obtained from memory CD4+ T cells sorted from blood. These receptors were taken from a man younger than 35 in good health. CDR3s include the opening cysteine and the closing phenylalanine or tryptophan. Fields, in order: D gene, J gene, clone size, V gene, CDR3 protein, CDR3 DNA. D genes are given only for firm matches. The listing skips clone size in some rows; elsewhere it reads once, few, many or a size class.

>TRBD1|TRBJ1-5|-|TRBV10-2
CASRGGRGASQPQHF
TGCGCCAGCAGGGGGGGCAGGGGGGCATCCCAGCCCCAGCATTTT
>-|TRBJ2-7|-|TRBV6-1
CASSDLGSRPLSYEQYF
TGTGCCAGCAGTGACTTGGGCAGTCGGCCACTATCCTACGAGCAGTACTTC
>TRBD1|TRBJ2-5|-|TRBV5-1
CASGGQGRETQYF
TGCGCCAGCGGAGGACAGGGAAGGGAGACCCAGTACTTC
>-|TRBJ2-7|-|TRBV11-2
CASSLERGTYEQYF
TGTGCCAGCAGCTTAGAACGGGGAACCTACGAGCAGTACTTC
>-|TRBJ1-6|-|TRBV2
CASSVERNNSPLHF
TGTGCCAGCAGTGTGGAACGGAATAATTCACCCCTCCACTTT
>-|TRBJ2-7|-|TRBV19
CASSAPGRVAYEQYF
TGTGCCAGTAGTGCCCCGGGCAGGGTGGCCTACGAGCAGTACTTC
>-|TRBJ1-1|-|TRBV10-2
CASREMGGEAFF
TGCGCCAGCAGGGAGATGGGGGGAGAAGCTTTCTTT
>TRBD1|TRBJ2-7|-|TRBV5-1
CASSLGDRGEQYF
TGCGCCAGCAGCTTGGGGGACAGGGGCGAGCAGTACTTC
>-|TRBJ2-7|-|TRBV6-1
CASSPGGGSYEQYF
TGTGCCAGCAGCCCTGGGGGCGGCTCCTACGAGCAGTACTTC
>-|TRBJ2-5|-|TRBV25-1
CASSDSWGKRETQYF
TGTGCCAGCAGTGACAGCTGGGGCAAGAGAGAGACCCAGTACTTC
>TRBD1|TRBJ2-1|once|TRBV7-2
CASSSGQGGYNEQFF
TGTGCCAGCAGCTCCGGACAGGGAGGCTACAATGAGCAGTTCTTC
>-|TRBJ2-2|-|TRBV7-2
CASSLSRTNTGELFF
TGTGCCAGCAGCTTGAGTAGGACGAACACCGGGGAGCTGTTTTTT
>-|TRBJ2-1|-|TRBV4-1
CASSPPKGNSPYNEQFF
TGCGCCAGCAGCCCTCCTAAGGGGAATTCTCCCTACAATGAGCAGTTCTTC
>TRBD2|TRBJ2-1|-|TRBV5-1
CGGGPGLDLSYNEQFF
TGCGGGGGAGGTCCGGGACTAGACCTCTCCTACAATGAGCAGTTCTTC
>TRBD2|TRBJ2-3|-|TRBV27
CASSLIGLANGADTQYF
TGTGCCAGCAGTTTAATCGGACTAGCGAATGGGGCAGATACGCAGTATTTT
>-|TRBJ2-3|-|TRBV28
CASSLASSDTQYF
TGTGCCAGCAGTTTGGCCTCTTCGGATACGCAGTATTTT